Below are 13 T cell receptor beta chains sequenced from a single sample in a study of T cells in Graves' hyperthyroidism and ophthalmopathy. What was amplified from RNA transcripts were TCR beta CDR3 regions. During a first-round RT-PCR of the TCR CDR3, the HTBI primer set was used. TCRdb re-analysed the multiplex PCR reads in MiXCR, keeping a single row per CDR3 protein. The table lists approximately 600,000 distinct CDR3 sequences, approximately 13% of them singletons. The material sequenced was blood. The source of these receptors is a woman aged 25 to 45 with Graves' hyperthyroidism that later progressed to Graves' ophthalmopathy.

This clonotype was seen a handful of times. The chain is built from TRBV4-1 and TRBJ2-5, with D perhaps matching TRBD2 (5 bases). Germline lookup yields CDR1 MGHRA and CDR2 YSYEKL. V lost 0 bases, J lost 4 bases, and 9 bases lay in between. The CDR3 length is 14 residues. The CDR3 bases are TGCGCCAGCAGCCAAGACGAGGGCCGAGAGACCCAGTACTTC. Translation gives CASSQDEGRETQYF.

At least ten counts were recorded for this clonotype. The CDR3 is CASSLVGTSGQETQYF. The CDR3 coding sequence is TGTGCCAGCAGCTTAGTGGGGACTAGCGGACAAGAGACCCAGTACTTC. The chain carries TRBV7-2 and TRBJ2-5; the match to TRBD2 covers 11 bases. Trimming cost V 1 base and J 2 bases; bases outside gene matches: 3. Per germline, CDR1 SGHTA and CDR2 FQGNSA. CDR3 length equals 16 residues.

This clonotype was counted between two and nine times. The gene calls are TRBV7-9 and TRBJ1-6, with D possibly being TRBD1 (5 bases). CDR3 length equals 14 residues. The germline V gene encodes CDR1 SEHNR and CDR2 FQNEAQ (reference sequence). V was shortened by 4 bases and J by 10 bases, with 14 bases between the two germline ends. The CDR3 sequence is CASSSGRDGSPLHF. In DNA, the CDR3 is TGTGCCAGCAGCTCAGGGAGAGATGGATCACCCCTCCACTTT.

As for this clonotype: A much larger clone differs from this one at a single base, so this may be a read error. V and J are TRBV30 and TRBJ2-6; TRBD1 is a possible D gene (5 bases). The CDR3 contains 15 residues. Germline V lookup: CDR1 GTSNPN, CDR2 SVGIG (reference sequence). Here the CDR3 DNA reads TGTGCCTGGAAGAGGCACCCGTTAGGGGCCAACATCCTGACTTTC. Translation gives CAWKRHPLGANILTF.

This clonotype was detected ten times or more. The CDR3 loop is CASSPPEMLAGVIDTQYF. In DNA form, the CDR3 reads TGTGCCAGCTCACCACCTGAGATGCTAGCGGGAGTGATAGATACGCAGTATTTT. This rearrangement joins TRBV18 to TRBJ2-3, with TRBD2 matching over 10 bases. The CDR3 runs 18 residues. With 0 bases clipped from V and 5 bases from J, the junction kept 11 bases outside the gene matches. The germline V gene has CDR1 KGHSH and CDR2 LQKENI.

The chain couples TRBV27 to TRBJ2-1; tentative D call: TRBD1 (5 bases). CDR1 and CDR2 (germline): MNHEY, SMNVEV (reference sequence). Trimming removed 4 bases at V and 1 base at J, with 14 bases between. The CDR3 is made up of 16 amino acids. CDR3 residues: CASSSRGTGSYNEQFF. CDR3 DNA sequence: TGTGCCAGCAGTTCCCGCGGTACAGGATCCTACAATGAGCAGTTCTTC.

The CDR3 coding sequence is TGCAGTGCCACTGCAGACTCTGGAAACACCATATATTTT. It yields the protein CSATADSGNTIYF. V gene TRBV20-1 combines with J gene TRBJ1-3; D remains unclear. CDR3 length: 13 residues. CDR1 and CDR2 (germline): DFQATT, SNEGSKA (reference sequence). V lost 6 bases and J lost 0, with 9 bases in between.

As for this clonotype: As the CDR3 is not closed by the conserved phenylalanine or tryptophan, this likely results from a read error. The limits of the CDR3 on the DNA are not certain, so only TCRdb's listed CDR3 is given. This rearrangement joins TRBV7-2 to TRBJ2-3; the table's D call of TRBD2 was not tested on the DNA. Counting both end residues, the CDR3 totals 16 amino acids. Germline-derived CDR1 and CDR2 are SGHTA and FQGNSA. The CDR3 here is CASSPAGGLGTDTQYV.

This chain connects TRBV30 to TRBJ2-7; 9 nucleotides match TRBD2. V shed 4 bases and J 5 bases; nucleotides not matched to a gene: 9. Germline lookup yields CDR1 GTSNPN and CDR2 SVGIG (reference sequence). This CDR3 is 14 amino acids long. CDR3 nucleotide sequence: TGTGCCTGGACACGCGGACTAGCGAAAAACGAGCAGTACTTC. As protein: CAWTRGLAKNEQYF.

This clonotype was seen at least ten times. This chain links TRBV12-3 or TRBV12-4 with TRBJ2-7; possible D gene TRBD2, 6 bases. Trimming left V 6 bases short and J 0 bases short, with 12 bases between. The CDR3 has 14 residues. CDR3 coding DNA: TGTGCCAGCAGCGCCGGGACTCTCTCCTACGAGCAGTACTTC. Its protein product is CASSAGTLSYEQYF.

The count of this clonotype is one. The J gene is TRBJ2-3, the V gene TRBV20-1; D not certain. Germline V gives CDR1 DFQATT, CDR2 SNEGSKA (reference sequence). The CDR3 has 16 residues. Trimming left V 1 base short and J 10 bases short, with 24 bases between. The CDR3 here is CSARVPVGFGSGAQYF. The CDR3 DNA is TGCAGTGCTAGAGTACCTGTGGGGTTCGGATCCGGTGCGCAGTATTTT.

The chain is built from TRBV6-1 and TRBJ2-1; D remains unclear. The length of the CDR3 is 14 residues. Per germline, CDR1 MNHNS and CDR2 SASEGT. Trimming left V 6 bases short and J 7 bases short, with 16 bases between. CDR3 sequence: CASSHVALSNEQFF. The CDR3 DNA is TGTGCCAGCAGCCACGTAGCTCTAAGTAATGAGCAGTTCTTC.

This clonotype turned up a few times. The chain joins TRBV30 to TRBJ1-2; D may be TRBD1 (6 bases). The CDR3 is 13 residues long. With 8 bases removed from V and 1 base from J, the gap between germline ends came to 14 bases. Germline V gene sequence: CDR1 GTSNPN, CDR2 SVGIG (reference sequence). CDR3 bases: TGTGCCGGGGGCGACACGCTTAACTATGGCTACACCTTC. It yields the protein CAGGDTLNYGYTF.